The 13 T cell receptor beta chains in this list originate from one sample, sequenced in a study of blood T cell repertoires in COVID-19 (dated by TCRdb to about 2020). Library preparation used the immunoSEQ multiplex PCR assay. Here the immuneACCESS table is served through TCRdb, limited to in-frame sequences with V and J called. Missing clones are a known gap in these copies; in checked studies unresolved V genes cover under half, and the rest lacks a known reason. The sample yields 150,000 to 190,000 clones; under 85% were counted once. The ten largest clones capture 3.7% of the sample. The sample was peripheral blood. These receptors all stem from a woman aged 80 or over with acute or convalescent COVID-19.

This chain joins TRBV29-1 and TRBJ1-1, with D maybe TRBD1 (5 bases). Trimming removed 4 bases from V and 6 bases from J, with 12 bases in between. The CDR3 runs to 12 residues. Germline CDR1 and CDR2: SQVTM and ANQGSEA. This CDR3 is CSVGGSKAEAFF. DNA for the CDR3: TGCAGCGTTGGGGGCTCAAAGGCTGAAGCTTTCTTT.

This rearrangement joins TRBV3-1 (or the pseudogene TRBV3-2) to TRBJ2-3; D not resolved. Germline-derived CDR1 and CDR2 are LGHDT and YNNKEL (reference sequence). This CDR3 region has 12 residues. Trimming removed 5 bases at V and 6 bases at J, with 9 bases between. CDR3 residues: CASSTRRDTQYF. In DNA, the CDR3 is TGTGCCAGCAGCACCCGCCGGGATACGCAGTATTTT.

CDR3 sequence (DNA): TGTGCCAGCAGCTTGGACAGGGGGAGTTTTAATGAGCAGTTCTTC. Translation: CASSLDRGSFNEQFF. V usage is TRBV5-4 and J usage is TRBJ2-1, with TRBD1 identical over 8 bases. The J segment lost 7 bases and the V segment lost 0 bases, leaving 6 bases of the junction unmatched. This CDR3 is built from 15 residues. Germline values: CDR1 SGHNT, CDR2 YYREEE (reference sequence).

This clone appeared a few times. V usage is TRBV7-9 and J usage is TRBJ1-5, with D maybe TRBD1 (6 bases). The V gene lost 5 bases and the J gene lost 12 bases, with 14 bases spanning the gap. The CDR3 is 12 residues long. In germline, CDR1 is SEHNR, CDR2 FQNEAQ (reference sequence). The CDR3 is CASSARDTLQHF. The CDR3 DNA sequence: TGTGCCAGCAGCGCAAGGGACACCCTCCAGCATTTT.

The chain carries TRBV29-1 and TRBJ1-4; 7 bases fit TRBD1. Per germline, CDR1 SQVTM and CDR2 ANQGSEA. The V gene end was trimmed by 4 bases and the J gene end by 5 bases; junction bases not matched to a gene: 4. The CDR3 extends over 13 amino acids. The CDR3 region is CSVVPRGNEKLFF. The CDR3 bases are TGCAGCGTTGTGCCCAGGGGGAATGAAAAACTGTTTTTT. Looking up the rest from reference TRBV29-1 and TRBJ1-4 gives the full variable domain: SAVISQKPSRDICQRGTSLTIQCQVDSQVTMMFWYRQQPGQSLTLIATANQGSEATYESGFVIDKFPISRPNLTFSTLTVSNMSPEDSSIYLCSVVPRGNEKLFFGSGTQLSVL.

The chain carries TRBV13 and TRBJ1-2; D perhaps matches TRBD1 (6 bases). CDR3 length: 15 amino acids. Germline CDR1 is PRHDT and CDR2 is FYEKMQ (reference sequence). The ends were cut back, 0 bases at V and 3 bases at J, with 11 bases in the middle. The CDR3 DNA reads TGTGCCAGCAGCTTAGGCCAGGGGTTTTACTATGGCTACACCTTC. Amino acids: CASSLGQGFYYGYTF.

This clone was observed a few times. The V call is TRBV5-1, the J call TRBJ1-4; D gene uncertain. The V and J ends lost 3 bases and 7 bases respectively, with 19 bases between them. The CDR3 is 16 residues long. Germline lookup yields CDR1 SGHRS and CDR2 YFSETQ. CDR3 nucleotides: TGCGCCAGCAGCTCCTCCTGGGAGGGAGTGATTGAAAAACTGTTTTTT. This gives the protein CASSSSWEGVIEKLFF.

This clone was seen just once. V gene TRBV6-5 combines with J gene TRBJ2-1; TRBD1 agrees at 7 bases. The V gene's germline CDR1 is MNHEY and CDR2 SVGAGI. CDR3 length: 14 amino acids. V gave up 6 bases and J gave up 3 bases; unmatched junction bases: 5. The DNA for the CDR3 is TGTGCCAGCAGCCGGACAGGAGACTACAATGAGCAGTTCTTC. Translating gives CASSRTGDYNEQFF.

This clone was seen only once. The V and J genes are TRBV15 and TRBJ2-7; TRBD2 is a possible D gene (6 bases). The germline V gene has CDR1 LNHNV and CDR2 YYDKDF (reference sequence). This CDR3 region has 14 residues. The V gene lost 0 bases and the J gene lost 5 bases, with 11 bases spanning the gap. The CDR3 reads CATSRESAGNEQYF. The CDR3 DNA reads as TGTGCCACCAGCAGAGAGTCAGCGGGTAACGAGCAGTACTTC.

In its sample, this clone was seen once. The chain couples TRBV6-5 to TRBJ2-1, with 7 bases that match TRBD2. Trimming at V came to 0 bases and at J to 10 bases, leaving 12 bases not matched to a gene. The germline V gene encodes CDR1 MNHEY and CDR2 SVGAGI. CDR3 length: 16 residues. CDR3 bases: TGTGCCAGCAGTTACTCGAGCGGGATAATGAGTGGGGAGCAGTTCTTC. The encoded protein is CASSYSSGIMSGEQFF.

The chain has TRBV19 and TRBJ2-1, with D possibly matching TRBD1 (5 bases). The CDR3 runs to 13 residues. Trimming took 8 bases from V and 4 from J, leaving 12 bases between them. Germline-derived CDR1 and CDR2 are LNHDA and SQIVND (reference sequence). CDR3 DNA: TGTGCCAGTCAGGGTCTAATGTACAATGAGCAGTTCTTC. This translates into CASQGLMYNEQFF.

CDR3 bases: TGTGCCAGCAGCGTAGCGGGACAGAACACTGAAGCTTTCTTT. This encodes CASSVAGQNTEAFF. The V and J genes are TRBV9 and TRBJ1-1; tentative D call: TRBD1 (6 bases). The V end was cut by 0 bases, the J end by 1 base, with 7 bases between. This CDR3 spans 14 amino acids. The germline V gene encodes CDR1 SGDLS and CDR2 YYNGEE. Variable domain in full (rest from reference TRBV9 and TRBJ1-1): DSGVTQTPKHLITATGQRVTLRCSPRSGDLSVYWYQQSLDQGLQFLIQYYNGEERAKGNILERFSAQQFPDLHSELNLSSLELGDSALYFCASSVAGQNTEAFFGQGTRLTVV.

V and J are TRBV9 and TRBJ2-1, with TRBD1 identical over 11 bases. CDR1 SGDLS and CDR2 YYNGEE come from the germline V gene. Losses at the gene ends were 0 bases for V and 6 bases for J; bases not matched to a gene: 8. The CDR3 sequence is 17 residues long. The CDR3 sequence: CASSVGFGQGAFNEQFF. CDR3 DNA sequence: TGTGCCAGCAGCGTAGGATTCGGACAGGGGGCTTTCAATGAGCAGTTCTTC. Drawing the rest from reference TRBV9 and TRBJ2-1, the complete variable domain is DSGVTQTPKHLITATGQRVTLRCSPRSGDLSVYWYQQSLDQGLQFLIQYYNGEERAKGNILERFSAQQFPDLHSELNLSSLELGDSALYFCASSVGFGQGAFNEQFFGPGTRLTVL.